This T cell receptor beta chain was identified during a study of cytomegalovirus exposure and HLA in healthy donors. Findings of the study overall: In a later analysis, CMV-associated beta chains were mostly HLA-associated, it appeared.

All the people who gave samples were healthy bone marrow donors. CDR3 length: 14 residues. Germline V gene data show CDR1 as SGHTA and CDR2 as FQGNSA. Trimming left V 5 bases short and J 2 bases short, with 11 bases between. Of note for this clone: Antigen: not known.

The PCR was carried out with 60 Vbeta primers and 13 Jbeta primers. TCRdb's table, derived via immunoSEQ multiplex PCR, lists solely in-frame clones and lacks some. The sample yields over 100,000 clones, 8% to 9.5% seen once. V is TRBV7-2 and J is TRBJ2-3; D call uncertain. The receptor was isolated from a man aged 35 to 55 in good health and CMV-seronegative. Material: PBMCs. The CDR3 sequence is CASSPRPNTDTQYF. The CDR3 DNA reads TGTGCCAGCAGCCCCAGGCCAAACACAGATACGCAGTATTTT.